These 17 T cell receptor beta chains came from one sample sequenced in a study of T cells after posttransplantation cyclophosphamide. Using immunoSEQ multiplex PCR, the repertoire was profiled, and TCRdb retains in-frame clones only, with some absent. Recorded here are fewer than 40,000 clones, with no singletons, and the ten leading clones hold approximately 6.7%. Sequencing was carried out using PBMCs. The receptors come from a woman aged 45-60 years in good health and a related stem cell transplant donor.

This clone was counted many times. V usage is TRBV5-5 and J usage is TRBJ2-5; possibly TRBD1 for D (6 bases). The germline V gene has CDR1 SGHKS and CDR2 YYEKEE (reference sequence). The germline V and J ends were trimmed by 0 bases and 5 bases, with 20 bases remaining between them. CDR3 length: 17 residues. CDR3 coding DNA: TGTGCCAGCAGCTTGGTTGTGGGCAGGGGTTTTCGGGAGACCCAGTACTTC. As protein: CASSLVVGRGFRETQYF.

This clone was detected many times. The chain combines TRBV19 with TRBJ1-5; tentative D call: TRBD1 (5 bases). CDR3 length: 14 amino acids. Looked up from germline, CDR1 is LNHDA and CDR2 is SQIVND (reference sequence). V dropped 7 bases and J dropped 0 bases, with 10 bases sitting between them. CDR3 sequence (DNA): TGTGCCAGTATGACAGCTTATAGCAATCAGCCCCAGCATTTT. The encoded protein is CASMTAYSNQPQHF.

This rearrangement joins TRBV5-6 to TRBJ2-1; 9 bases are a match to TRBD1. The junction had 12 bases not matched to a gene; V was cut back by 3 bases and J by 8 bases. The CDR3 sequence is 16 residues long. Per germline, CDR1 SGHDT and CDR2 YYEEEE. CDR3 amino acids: CASSSGTGHFIYEQFF. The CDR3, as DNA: TGTGCCAGCAGCTCCGGGACAGGGCATTTTATATATGAGCAGTTCTTC.

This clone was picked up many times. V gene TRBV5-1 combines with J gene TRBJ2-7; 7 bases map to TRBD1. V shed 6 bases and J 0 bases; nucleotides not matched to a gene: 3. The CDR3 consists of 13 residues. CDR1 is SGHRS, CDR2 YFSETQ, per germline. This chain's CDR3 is CASTRTGSYEQYF. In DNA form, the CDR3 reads TGCGCCAGCACCAGGACAGGCTCCTACGAGCAGTACTTC.

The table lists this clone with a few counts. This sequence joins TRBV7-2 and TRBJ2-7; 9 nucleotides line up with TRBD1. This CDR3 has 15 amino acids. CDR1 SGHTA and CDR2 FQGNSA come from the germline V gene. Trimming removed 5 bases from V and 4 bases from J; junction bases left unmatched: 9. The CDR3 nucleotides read TGTGCCAGCAGCACCCAGACAGGGGGAGGTTACGAGCAGTACTTC. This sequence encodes CASSTQTGGGYEQYF.

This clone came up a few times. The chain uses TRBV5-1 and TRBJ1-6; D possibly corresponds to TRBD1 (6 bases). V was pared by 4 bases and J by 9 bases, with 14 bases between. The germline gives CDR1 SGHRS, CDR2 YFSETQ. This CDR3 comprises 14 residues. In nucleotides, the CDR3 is TGCGCCAGCAGCCTCGCAGGGGCGGGTTCACCCCTCCACTTT. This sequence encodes CASSLAGAGSPLHF.

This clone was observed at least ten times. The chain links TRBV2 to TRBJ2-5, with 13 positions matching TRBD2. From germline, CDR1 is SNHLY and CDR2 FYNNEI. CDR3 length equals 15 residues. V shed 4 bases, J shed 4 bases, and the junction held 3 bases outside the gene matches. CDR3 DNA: TGTGCCAGCAGTGGAACTAGCGGGAGGGGAGAGACCCAGTACTTC. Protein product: CASSGTSGRGETQYF.

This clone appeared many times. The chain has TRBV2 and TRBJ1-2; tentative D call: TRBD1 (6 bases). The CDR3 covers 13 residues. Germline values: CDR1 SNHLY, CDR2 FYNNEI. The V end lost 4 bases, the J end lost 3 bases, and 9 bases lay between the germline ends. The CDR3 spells CASSAGEDYGYTF. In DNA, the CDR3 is TGTGCCAGCAGTGCAGGGGAGGACTATGGCTACACCTTC.

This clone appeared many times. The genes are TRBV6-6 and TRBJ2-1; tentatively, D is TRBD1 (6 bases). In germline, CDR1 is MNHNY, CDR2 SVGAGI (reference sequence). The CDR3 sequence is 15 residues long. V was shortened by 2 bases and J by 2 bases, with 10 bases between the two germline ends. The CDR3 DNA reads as TGTGCCAGCAGTTACCGGGACACAACCTACAATGAGCAGTTCTTC. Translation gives CASSYRDTTYNEQFF.

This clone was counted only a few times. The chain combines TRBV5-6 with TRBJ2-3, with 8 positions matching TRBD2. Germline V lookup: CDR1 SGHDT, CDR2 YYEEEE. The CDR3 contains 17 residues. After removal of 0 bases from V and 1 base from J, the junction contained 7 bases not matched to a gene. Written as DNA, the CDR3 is TGTGCCAGCAGCTTGGACCCAGCGGGGGTGGGCACAGATACGCAGTATTTT. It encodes CASSLDPAGVGTDTQYF.

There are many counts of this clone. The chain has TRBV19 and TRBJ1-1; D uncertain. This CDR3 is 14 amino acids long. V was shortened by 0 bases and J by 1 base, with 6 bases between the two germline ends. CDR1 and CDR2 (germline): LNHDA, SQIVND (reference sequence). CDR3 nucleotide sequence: TGTGCCAGTAGTATAGATCCCAAGAACACTGAAGCTTTCTTT. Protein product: CASSIDPKNTEAFF. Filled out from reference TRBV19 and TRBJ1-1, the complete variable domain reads DGGITQSPKYLFRKEGQNVTLSCEQNLNHDAMYWYRQDPGQGLRLIYYSQIVNDFQKGDIAEGYSVSREKKESFPLTVTSAQKNPTAFYLCASSIDPKNTEAFFGQGTRLTVV.

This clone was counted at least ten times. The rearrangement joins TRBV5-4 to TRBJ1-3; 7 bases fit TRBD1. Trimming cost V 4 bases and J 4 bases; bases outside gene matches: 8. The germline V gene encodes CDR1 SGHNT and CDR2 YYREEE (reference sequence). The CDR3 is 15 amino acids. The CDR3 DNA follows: TGTGCCAGCAGCAATCAGGGGGAAAGGGGAAACACCATATATTTT. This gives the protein CASSNQGERGNTIYF.

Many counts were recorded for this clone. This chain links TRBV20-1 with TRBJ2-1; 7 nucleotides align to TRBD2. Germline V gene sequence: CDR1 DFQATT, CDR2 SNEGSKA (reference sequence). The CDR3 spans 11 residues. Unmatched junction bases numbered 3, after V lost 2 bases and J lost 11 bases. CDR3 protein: CSARTSGKQFF. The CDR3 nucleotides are TGCAGTGCTAGAACGAGCGGGAAGCAGTTCTTC.

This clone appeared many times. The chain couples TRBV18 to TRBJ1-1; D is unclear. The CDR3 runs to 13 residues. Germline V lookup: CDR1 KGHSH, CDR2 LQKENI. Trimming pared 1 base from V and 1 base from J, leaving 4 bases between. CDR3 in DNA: TGTGCCAGCTCACCACGACAGAACACTGAAGCTTTCTTT. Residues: CASSPRQNTEAFF.

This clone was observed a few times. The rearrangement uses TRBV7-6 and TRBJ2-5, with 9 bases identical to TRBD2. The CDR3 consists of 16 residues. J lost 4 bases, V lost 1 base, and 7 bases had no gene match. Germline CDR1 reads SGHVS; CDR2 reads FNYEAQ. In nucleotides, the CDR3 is TGTGCCAGCAGCTTAGTGCTGCGGGAGGGCCCAGAGACCCAGTACTTC. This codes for CASSLVLREGPETQYF. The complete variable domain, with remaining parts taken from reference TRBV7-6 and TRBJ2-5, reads GAGVSQSPRYKVTKRGQDVALRCDPISGHVSLYWYRQALGQGPEFLTYFNYEAQQDKSGLPNDRFSAERPEGSISTLTIQRTEQRDSAMYRCASSLVLREGPETQYFGPGTRLLVL.

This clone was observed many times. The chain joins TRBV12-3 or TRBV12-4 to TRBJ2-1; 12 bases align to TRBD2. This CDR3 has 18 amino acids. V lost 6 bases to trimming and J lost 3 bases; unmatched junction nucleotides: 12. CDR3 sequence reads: CASSPTSGSSVGYNEQFF. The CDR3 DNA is TGTGCCAGCAGCCCGACTAGCGGGAGTTCAGTAGGCTACAATGAGCAGTTCTTC.

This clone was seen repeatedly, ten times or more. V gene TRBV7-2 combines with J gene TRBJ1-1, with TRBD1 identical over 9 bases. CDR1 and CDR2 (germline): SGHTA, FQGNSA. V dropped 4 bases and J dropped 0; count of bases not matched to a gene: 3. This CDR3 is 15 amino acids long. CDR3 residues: CASSWGTGMNTEAFF. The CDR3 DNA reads TGTGCCAGCAGCTGGGGGACAGGGATGAACACTGAAGCTTTCTTT.